One sample yielded the 28 T cell receptor beta chains listed below, sequenced in a study of T cell responses to AZD1222 COVID-19 vaccine. Assay: immunoSEQ multiplex PCR; the TCRdb copy retains only in-frame clones and omits some. The sample contains some 100,000 clones, roughly 89% of which appear only once. Sequencing was performed on peripheral blood, taken on day 0 of AZD1222 vaccination. The origin of the receptors is an adult in good health.

The chain is built from TRBV5-1 and TRBJ1-2; TRBD1 aligns across 7 bases. This CDR3 spans 16 amino acids. Germline trimming cut 0 bases from V and 6 bases from J; bases unmatched to any gene: 11. CDR1 and CDR2 from the germline V gene are SGHRS and YFSETQ. This CDR3 reads CASSLDGQATLNGYTF. DNA for the CDR3: TGCGCCAGCAGCTTGGATGGACAGGCGACTTTAAATGGCTACACCTTC. Variable domain in full (rest from reference TRBV5-1 and TRBJ1-2): KAGVTQTPRYLIKTRGQQVTLSCSPISGHRSVSWYQQTPGQGLQFLFEYFSETQRNKGNFPGRFSGRQFSNSRSEMNVSTLELGDSALYLCASSLDGQATLNGYTFGSGTRLTVV.

The chain couples TRBV28 to TRBJ1-2; 9 bases align to TRBD1. The CDR3 runs 16 residues. V lost 6 bases to trimming and J lost 5 bases; unmatched junction nucleotides: 13. Germline-derived CDR1 and CDR2 are MDHEN and SYDVKM. The CDR3 spells CASSTGTGSLTYGYTF. As DNA, the CDR3 is TGTGCCAGCAGCACCGGGACAGGGTCTCTGACTTATGGCTACACCTTC.

The chain has TRBV11-3 and TRBJ1-1; 11 bases fit TRBD1. With 5 bases clipped from V and 8 bases from J, the junction kept 7 bases outside the gene matches. In germline, CDR1 is SGHNT, CDR2 YENEEA. This CDR3 region has 14 residues. The CDR3 reads CASSPGTGGVEAFF. CDR3 DNA sequence: TGTGCCAGCAGCCCCGGGACAGGGGGGGTCGAAGCTTTCTTT.

The CDR3: CASSDPKVTEAFF. CDR3 coding DNA: TGTGCCAGCAGCGACCCCAAGGTCACTGAAGCTTTCTTT. This chain connects TRBV6-2 or TRBV6-3 to TRBJ1-1; D is unclear. The CDR3 is 13 residues long. Germline V CDR1 and CDR2: MNHEY, SVGEGT. Trimming took off 6 bases at V and 4 bases at J, with 12 bases between the two ends.

J is TRBJ1-2 and V is TRBV9, with TRBD1 matching over 8 bases. CDR1 and CDR2 from the germline V gene are SGDLS and YYNGEE. This CDR3 contains 13 residues. The ends lost 2 bases at V and 6 bases at J; junction bases unmatched: 3. CDR3 DNA: TGTGCCAGCAGCGTGACAGGGGACGATGGCTACACCTTC. Its protein product is CASSVTGDDGYTF. The variable domain in full, completed from reference TRBV9 and TRBJ1-2, reads DSGVTQTPKHLITATGQRVTLRCSPRSGDLSVYWYQQSLDQGLQFLIQYYNGEERAKGNILERFSAQQFPDLHSELNLSSLELGDSALYFCASSVTGDDGYTFGSGTRLTVV.

V and J are TRBV7-9 and TRBJ2-2; 9 bases agree with TRBD1. J gave up 6 bases and V 7 bases, and 9 bases lay outside the gene matches. This CDR3 is 15 amino acids long. Germline V gene lookup returns CDR1 SEHNR and CDR2 FQNEAQ (reference sequence). The CDR3 sequence: CASNPPGQGSGELFF. CDR3 DNA sequence: TGTGCCAGCAATCCCCCGGGACAGGGTTCCGGGGAGCTGTTTTTT.

The chain employs TRBV18 and TRBJ2-7, with TRBD2 matching 9 bases. This CDR3 comprises 14 residues. Germline values: CDR1 KGHSH, CDR2 LQKENI. The V segment lost 3 bases and the J segment 6 bases; nucleotides outside the gene matches: 6. CDR3 DNA: TGTGCCAGCTCACCGGGCGGGGGGGCCGTCGAGCAGTACTTC. Protein sequence: CASSPGGGAVEQYF. The variable domain in full, completed from reference TRBV18 and TRBJ2-7, reads NAGVMQNPRHLVRRRGQEARLRCSPMKGHSHVYWYRQLPEEGLKFMVYLQKENIIDESGMPKERFSAEFPKEGPSILRIQQVVRGDSAAYFCASSPGGGAVEQYFGPGTRLTVT.

The gene calls are TRBV7-9 and TRBJ1-1; possible D gene TRBD1, 5 bases. This CDR3 comprises 15 residues. Trimming stripped 2 bases from V and 2 bases from J, with 12 bases between. Looked up from germline, CDR1 is SEHNR and CDR2 is FQNEAQ (reference sequence). CDR3 nucleotides: TGTGCCAGCAGCTTATCGGGGGATGGTAACACTGAAGCTTTCTTT. It encodes CASSLSGDGNTEAFF. The full variable domain, its missing parts supplied by reference TRBV7-9 and TRBJ1-1, is DTGVSQNPRHKITKRGQNVTFRCDPISEHNRLYWYRQTLGQGPEFLTYFQNEAQLEKSRLLSDRFSAERPKGSFSTLEIQRTEQGDSAMYLCASSLSGDGNTEAFFGQGTRLTVV.

This clone was seen just once. The rearrangement joins TRBV11-3 to TRBJ2-7, with D possibly called TRBD1 or TRBD2 (5 bases each). V was pared by 3 bases and J by 6 bases, with 12 bases between. This CDR3 region has 13 residues. Germline V gene lookup returns CDR1 SGHNT and CDR2 YENEEA. CDR3 DNA: TGTGCCAGCAGCTTGGGACCGCAACTCGAGCAGTACTTC. Its protein product is CASSLGPQLEQYF.

This chain uses TRBV4-1 with TRBJ2-3; no reliable D call. Germline CDR1 and CDR2: MGHRA and YSYEKL. This CDR3 has 15 amino acids. With 1 base removed from V and 0 bases from J, the gap between germline ends came to 8 bases. The CDR3 spells CASSQVGVSTDTQYF. CDR3 DNA sequence: TGCGCCAGCAGCCAAGTCGGCGTAAGCACAGATACGCAGTATTTT.

The rearrangement links TRBV11-2 to TRBJ2-5; D not resolved. With 5 bases removed from V and 4 bases from J, the gap between germline ends came to 14 bases. The CDR3 is made up of 14 amino acids. CDR1 and CDR2 (germline): SGHAT, FQNNGV. In DNA form, the CDR3 reads TGTGCCAGCAGCCCCCTAACCCCCCCAGAGACCCAGTACTTC. It yields the protein CASSPLTPPETQYF.

The chain carries TRBV30 and TRBJ2-1, with TRBD1 matching 8 bases. The CDR3 sequence is 14 residues long. Germline V lookup: CDR1 GTSNPN, CDR2 SVGIG (reference sequence). Unmatched junction bases numbered 3, after V lost 5 bases and J lost 0 bases. CDR3 nucleotides: TGTGCCTGGGGGACAGGTTTCTCCTACAATGAGCAGTTCTTC. This codes for CAWGTGFSYNEQFF.

V is TRBV5-1 and J is TRBJ1-4; D might be TRBD1 (5 bases). The V end was cut by 2 bases, the J end by 3 bases, with 11 bases between. The germline V gene has CDR1 SGHRS and CDR2 YFSETQ. The CDR3 has 15 residues. As DNA, the CDR3 is TGCGCCAGCAGCTTACGGGGGTTGGCTAATGAAAAACTGTTTTTT. Translated, it gives CASSLRGLANEKLFF.

V usage is TRBV19 and J usage is TRBJ1-5; 9 nucleotides match TRBD1. The CDR3 has 17 residues. Germline V CDR1 and CDR2: LNHDA, SQIVND (reference sequence). The J segment lost 9 bases and the V segment lost 0 bases, leaving 12 bases of the junction unmatched. The CDR3 here is CASSIEGTGTLSSPQHF. The CDR3 nucleotides are TGTGCCAGTAGTATAGAGGGGACAGGGACCCTATCTTCGCCCCAGCATTTT.

The chain uses TRBV6-5 and TRBJ2-7; TRBD1 matches at 9 bases. Looked up from germline, CDR1 is MNHEY and CDR2 is SVGAGI. V lost 8 bases to trimming and J lost 9 bases; unmatched junction nucleotides: 14. CDR3 length: 14 residues. For the CDR3, the DNA is TGTGCCAGCGGAAATCCGGGACAGGGAAAGGTGCAGTACTTC. It codes for CASGNPGQGKVQYF.

The chain uses TRBV6-5 and TRBJ2-1; D may be TRBD1 (5 bases). Germline lookup yields CDR1 MNHEY and CDR2 SVGAGI. The CDR3 is made up of 12 amino acids. Trimming took off 7 bases at V and 2 bases at J, with 6 bases between the two ends. This CDR3 reads CASKDTYNEQFF. In DNA, the CDR3 is TGTGCCAGCAAGGACACCTACAATGAGCAGTTCTTC.

This clone has a single count. This rearrangement joins TRBV5-1 to TRBJ2-3, with D perhaps TRBD2 (5 bases). V lost 0 bases and J 2 bases, leaving 13 bases between the germline ends. The length of the CDR3 is 16 residues. The V gene's germline CDR1 is SGHRS and CDR2 YFSETQ. The CDR3 loop is CASSLVGGEYTDTQYF. The CDR3 bases are TGCGCCAGCAGCTTGGTAGGTGGGGAGTACACAGATACGCAGTATTTT. Complete variable domain (other parts from reference TRBV5-1 and TRBJ2-3): KAGVTQTPRYLIKTRGQQVTLSCSPISGHRSVSWYQQTPGQGLQFLFEYFSETQRNKGNFPGRFSGRQFSNSRSEMNVSTLELGDSALYLCASSLVGGEYTDTQYFGPGTRLTVL.

The CDR3 loop reads CASKNGGTENSPLHF. CDR3 coding DNA: TGTGCCAGCAAAAACGGGGGGACAGAGAATTCACCCCTCCACTTT. This chain links TRBV6-5 with TRBJ1-6; 7 positions match TRBD1. After removal of 7 bases from V and 7 bases from J, the junction contained 10 bases not matched to a gene. Per germline, CDR1 MNHEY and CDR2 SVGAGI. CDR3 length: 15 residues.

The chain uses TRBV4-2 and TRBJ2-3; the D call may be TRBD1 or TRBD2 (5 bases each). V was pared by 1 base and J by 2 bases, with 16 bases between. From germline, CDR1 is LGHNA and CDR2 YNFKEQ. The CDR3 has 17 amino acids. The CDR3 sequence: CASSQGRPGWATDTQYF. Written as DNA, the CDR3 is TGTGCCAGCAGCCAAGGGAGGCCAGGGTGGGCCACAGATACGCAGTATTTT.

The CDR3 here is CASSSPAGTASHYGYTF. CDR3 nucleotides: TGCGCCAGCAGTTCCCCCGCCGGGACAGCTTCCCACTATGGCTACACCTTC. The chain has TRBV5-1 and TRBJ1-2, with 7 nucleotides matching TRBD1. CDR1 and CDR2 from the germline V gene are SGHRS and YFSETQ. The CDR3 is 17 residues long. V gave up 5 bases and J gave up 3 bases; unmatched junction bases: 16.

J is TRBJ1-5 and V is TRBV5-1; D remains unclear. CDR3 size: 14 residues. V was trimmed by 0 bases and J by 3 bases, leaving 7 bases between them. From germline, CDR1 is SGHRS and CDR2 YFSETQ. CDR3 coding DNA: TGCGCCAGCAGCTTGGAAGGGAACAATCAGCCCCAGCATTTT. Translation: CASSLEGNNQPQHF.

This clone has only one observation. V gene TRBV10-3 combines with J gene TRBJ1-1; 8 bases align to TRBD1. V shed 6 bases and J 3 bases; nucleotides not matched to a gene: 6. The CDR3 is made up of 14 amino acids. The germline CDR1 and CDR2 sequences are ENHRY and SYGVKD. The chain's CDR3 is CAIRLGQADTEAFF. The CDR3 DNA reads TGTGCCATCAGACTGGGACAGGCCGACACTGAAGCTTTCTTT.

For the CDR3, the DNA is TGTGCCAGCAGCTTAGTGACTAGCGGGGGGAACGAGCAGCAGTACTTC. This codes for CASSLVTSGGNEQQYF. This chain uses TRBV7-8 with TRBJ2-7; 13 nucleotides line up with TRBD2. CDR3 size: 16 residues. With 1 base clipped from V and 8 bases from J, the junction kept 8 bases outside the gene matches. Germline CDR1 reads SGHVS; CDR2 reads FQNEAQ.

The sample holds one count of this clone. This rearrangement joins TRBV18 to TRBJ2-3, with 12 positions matching TRBD2. The CDR3 spans 18 residues. Germline values: CDR1 KGHSH, CDR2 LQKENI. Trimming cost V 7 bases and J 2 bases; bases outside gene matches: 13. The CDR3 region is CASLAGTSGSKPTDTQYF. The CDR3 nucleotides are TGTGCCAGCTTAGCCGGGACTAGCGGGTCCAAACCCACAGATACGCAGTATTTT.

V is TRBV5-1 and J is TRBJ1-4; tentative D call: TRBD1 (6 bases). Germline assignment: CDR1 SGHRS and CDR2 YFSETQ. With 2 bases removed from V and 4 bases from J, the gap between germline ends came to 9 bases. The CDR3 runs 14 residues. The CDR3 DNA is TGCGCCAGCAGCTTAGGACAGTTTAATGAAAAACTGTTTTTT. It codes for CASSLGQFNEKLFF.

This clone showed up just once. The chain uses TRBV5-1 and TRBJ1-5, with a tentative D call TRBD1 (5 bases). V lost 3 bases and J 0 bases, leaving 10 bases between the germline ends. Looked up from germline, CDR1 is SGHRS and CDR2 is YFSETQ. CDR3 size: 15 residues. CDR3 bases: TGCGCCAGCAGCTCCCAGGGTCATAGCAATCAGCCCCAGCATTTT. Residues: CASSSQGHSNQPQHF.

J is TRBJ1-6 and V is TRBV5-1, with D uncertain. The CDR3 is 14 residues long. Trimming shortened V by 0 bases and J by 7 bases, and 8 bases separated the two germline ends. The germline V gene has CDR1 SGHRS and CDR2 YFSETQ. The CDR3 region has the DNA TGCGCCAGCAGCTTGGGGGTTACGAATTCACCCCTCCACTTT. Protein product: CASSLGVTNSPLHF. Full variable domain (rest looked up from reference TRBV5-1 and TRBJ1-6): KAGVTQTPRYLIKTRGQQVTLSCSPISGHRSVSWYQQTPGQGLQFLFEYFSETQRNKGNFPGRFSGRQFSNSRSEMNVSTLELGDSALYLCASSLGVTNSPLHFGNGTRLTVT.

V is TRBV5-4 and J is TRBJ1-5; D may be TRBD1 (5 bases). Between the trimmed V and J ends, which lost 0 bases and 0 bases, there was a span of 13 bases. Per germline, CDR1 SGHNT and CDR2 YYREEE (reference sequence). The CDR3 consists of 17 residues. This chain's CDR3 is CASSLGPPGASNQPQHF. In DNA, the CDR3 is TGTGCCAGCAGCTTGGGGCCCCCTGGGGCTAGCAATCAGCCCCAGCATTTT.